This T cell receptor (beta chain) was obtained from a study of metastatic and nonmetastatic thyroid tumors. About the study: Samples came from malignant and benign thyroid patients, and repertoires were compared across blood and tumor or nodule tissue. The study's findings and limits: Malignant thyroid tumors reportedly exceeded benign nodules significantly in TCR beta diversity, with the difference appearing in blood and tumor.

This clone has a handful of counts. No antigen is known for it. Per the study methods: A papillary thyroid cancer distant-metastasis classifier was built from CDR3 differences across clinicopathological groups. TCRdb reanalyzed the PCR reads via MiXCR. TCRdb, not the authors, supplied the V and J calls. The table has some 31,000 clones, approximately 19% seen once. Treatment of any kind had been given to no patient before thyroid surgery. V lost 4 bases, J lost 4 bases, and 7 bases stayed unmatched. Germline CDR1 MNHEY, CDR2 SVGAGI. This CDR3 region has 15 residues. The material sequenced was blood. This chain joins TRBV6-5 and TRBJ2-5, with 9 nucleotides matching TRBD1. The TCR sequence derives from a female donor with papillary thyroid cancer or a benign thyroid nodule (not recorded which). Some clones in this sample may be carry-over from other donors' samples. DNA of the CDR3: TGTGCCAGCAGTTCCACAGGGGGCGCGGTAGAGACCCAGTACTTC. Translated: CASSSTGGAVETQYF.